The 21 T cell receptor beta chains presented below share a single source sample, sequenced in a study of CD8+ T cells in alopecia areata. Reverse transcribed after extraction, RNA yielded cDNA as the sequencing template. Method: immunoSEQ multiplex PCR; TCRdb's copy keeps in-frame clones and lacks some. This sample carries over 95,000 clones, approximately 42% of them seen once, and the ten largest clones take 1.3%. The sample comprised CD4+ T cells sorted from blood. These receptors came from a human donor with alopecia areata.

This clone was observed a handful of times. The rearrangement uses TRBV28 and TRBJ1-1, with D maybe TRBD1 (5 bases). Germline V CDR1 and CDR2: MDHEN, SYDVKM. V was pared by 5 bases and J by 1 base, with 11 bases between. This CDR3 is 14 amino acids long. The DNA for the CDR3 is TGTGCCAGCAGTCTGGGACTGCAGAACACTGAAGCTTTCTTT. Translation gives CASSLGLQNTEAFF.

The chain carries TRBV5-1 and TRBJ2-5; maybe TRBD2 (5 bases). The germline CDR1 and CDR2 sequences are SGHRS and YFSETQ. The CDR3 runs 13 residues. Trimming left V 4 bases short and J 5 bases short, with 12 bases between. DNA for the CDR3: TGCGCCAGCAGCCCCCTTGCTAGCGAGACCCAGTACTTC. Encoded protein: CASSPLASETQYF. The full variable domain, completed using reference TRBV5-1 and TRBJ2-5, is KAGVTQTPRYLIKTRGQQVTLSCSPISGHRSVSWYQQTPGQGLQFLFEYFSETQRNKGNFPGRFSGRQFSNSRSEMNVSTLELGDSALYLCASSPLASETQYFGPGTRLLVL.

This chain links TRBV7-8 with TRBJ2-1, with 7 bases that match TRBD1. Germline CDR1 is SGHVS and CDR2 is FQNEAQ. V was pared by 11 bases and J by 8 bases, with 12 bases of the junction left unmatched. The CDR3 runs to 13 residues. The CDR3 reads CAGRKQGTDEQFF. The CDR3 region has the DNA TGTGCCGGACGAAAACAGGGGACGGATGAGCAGTTCTTC.

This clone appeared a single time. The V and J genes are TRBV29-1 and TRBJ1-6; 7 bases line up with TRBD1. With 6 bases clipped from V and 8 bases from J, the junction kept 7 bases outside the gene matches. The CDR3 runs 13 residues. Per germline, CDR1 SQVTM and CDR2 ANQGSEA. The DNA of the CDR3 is TGCAGCGTCAGAGGGGGCTGGGATTCACCCCTCCACTTT. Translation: CSVRGGWDSPLHF.

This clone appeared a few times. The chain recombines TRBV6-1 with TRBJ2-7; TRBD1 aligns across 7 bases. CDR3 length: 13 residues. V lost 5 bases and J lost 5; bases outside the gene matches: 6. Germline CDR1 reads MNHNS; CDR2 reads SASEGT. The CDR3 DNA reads TGTGCCAGCAGTCAGGACAGGTCCCACGAGCAGTACTTC. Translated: CASSQDRSHEQYF.

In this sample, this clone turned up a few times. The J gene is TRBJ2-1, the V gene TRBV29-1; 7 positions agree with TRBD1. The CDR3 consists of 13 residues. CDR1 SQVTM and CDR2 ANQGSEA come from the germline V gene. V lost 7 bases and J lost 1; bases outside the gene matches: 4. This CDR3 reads CSADRESYNEQFF. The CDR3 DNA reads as TGCAGCGCCGACAGGGAGTCCTACAATGAGCAGTTCTTC.

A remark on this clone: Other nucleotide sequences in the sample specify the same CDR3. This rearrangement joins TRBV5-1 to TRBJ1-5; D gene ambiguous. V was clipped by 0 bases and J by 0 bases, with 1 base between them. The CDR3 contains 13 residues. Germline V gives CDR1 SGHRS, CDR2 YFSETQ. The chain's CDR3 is CASSLGSNQPQHF. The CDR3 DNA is TGCGCCAGCAGCTTGGGTAGCAATCAGCCCCAGCATTTT.

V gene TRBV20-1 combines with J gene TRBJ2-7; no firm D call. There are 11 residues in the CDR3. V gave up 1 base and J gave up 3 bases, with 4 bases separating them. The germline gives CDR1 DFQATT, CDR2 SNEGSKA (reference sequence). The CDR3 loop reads CSARVGYEQYF. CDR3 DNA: TGCAGTGCTAGAGTTGGCTACGAGCAGTACTTC.

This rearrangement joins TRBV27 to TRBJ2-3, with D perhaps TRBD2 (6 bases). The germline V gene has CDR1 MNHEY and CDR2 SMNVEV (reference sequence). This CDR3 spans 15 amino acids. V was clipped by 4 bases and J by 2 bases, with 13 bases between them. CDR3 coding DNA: TGTGCCAGCAGTTACGATAGCGGCAACACAGATACGCAGTATTTT. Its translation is CASSYDSGNTDTQYF.

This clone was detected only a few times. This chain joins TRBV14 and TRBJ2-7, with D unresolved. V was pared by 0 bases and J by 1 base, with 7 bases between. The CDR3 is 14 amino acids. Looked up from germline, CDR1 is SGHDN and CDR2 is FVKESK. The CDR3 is CASSQDYQSYEQYF. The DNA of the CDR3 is TGTGCCAGCAGCCAAGATTACCAATCCTACGAGCAGTACTTC. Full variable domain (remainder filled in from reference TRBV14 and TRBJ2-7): EAGVTQFPSHSVIEKGQTVTLRCDPISGHDNLYWYRRVMGKEIKFLLHFVKESKQDESGMPNNRFLAERTGGTYSTLKVQPAELEDSGVYFCASSQDYQSYEQYFGPGTRLTVT.

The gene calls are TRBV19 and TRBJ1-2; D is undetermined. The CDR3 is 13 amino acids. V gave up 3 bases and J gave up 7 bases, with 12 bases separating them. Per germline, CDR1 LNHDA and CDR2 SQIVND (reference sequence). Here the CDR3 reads CASSIAVRGGYTF. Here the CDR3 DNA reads TGTGCCAGTAGTATTGCCGTCCGGGGTGGCTACACCTTC.

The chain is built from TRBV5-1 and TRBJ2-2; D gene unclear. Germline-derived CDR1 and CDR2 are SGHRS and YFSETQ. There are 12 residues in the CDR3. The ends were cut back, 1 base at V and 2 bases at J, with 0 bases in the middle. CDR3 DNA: TGCGCCAGCAGCTTGAACACCGGGGAGCTGTTTTTT. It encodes CASSLNTGELFF.

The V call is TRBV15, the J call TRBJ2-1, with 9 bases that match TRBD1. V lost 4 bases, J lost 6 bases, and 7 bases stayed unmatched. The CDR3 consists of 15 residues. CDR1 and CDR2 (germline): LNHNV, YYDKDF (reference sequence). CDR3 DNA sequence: TGTGCCACCAGCAAGGGACAGGGTGATCGCAATGAGCAGTTCTTC. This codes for CATSKGQGDRNEQFF. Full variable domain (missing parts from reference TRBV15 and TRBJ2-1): DAMVIQNPRYQVTQFGKPVTLSCSQTLNHNVMYWYQQKSSQAPKLLFHYYDKDFNNEADTPDNFQSRRPNTSFCFLDIRSPGLGDTAMYLCATSKGQGDRNEQFFGPGTRLTVL.

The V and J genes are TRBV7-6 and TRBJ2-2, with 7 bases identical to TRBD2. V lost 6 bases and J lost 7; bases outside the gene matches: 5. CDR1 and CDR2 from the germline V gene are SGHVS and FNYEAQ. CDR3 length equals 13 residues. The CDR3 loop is CASRPLANGELFF. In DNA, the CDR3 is TGTGCCAGCAGACCACTAGCGAACGGGGAGCTGTTTTTT.

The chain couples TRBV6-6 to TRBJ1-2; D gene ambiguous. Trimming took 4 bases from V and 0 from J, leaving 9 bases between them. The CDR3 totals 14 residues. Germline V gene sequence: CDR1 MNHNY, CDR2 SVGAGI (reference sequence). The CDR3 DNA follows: TGTGCCAGCAGTTCCCGTGAGTCTAACTATGGCTACACCTTC. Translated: CASSSRESNYGYTF.

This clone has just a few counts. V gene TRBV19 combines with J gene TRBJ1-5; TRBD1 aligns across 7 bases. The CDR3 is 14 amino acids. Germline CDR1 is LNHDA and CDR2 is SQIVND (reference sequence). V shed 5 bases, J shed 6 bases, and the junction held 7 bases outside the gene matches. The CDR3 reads CASSDQTGRQPQHF. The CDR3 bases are TGTGCCAGTAGTGATCAGACAGGGCGTCAGCCCCAGCATTTT.

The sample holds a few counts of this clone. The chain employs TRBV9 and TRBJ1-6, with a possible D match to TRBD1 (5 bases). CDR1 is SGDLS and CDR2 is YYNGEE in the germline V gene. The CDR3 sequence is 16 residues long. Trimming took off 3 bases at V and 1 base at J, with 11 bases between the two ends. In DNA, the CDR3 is TGTGCCAGCAGCGAGCCGAGGGGTTCCTATAATTCACCCCTCCACTTT. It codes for CASSEPRGSYNSPLHF.

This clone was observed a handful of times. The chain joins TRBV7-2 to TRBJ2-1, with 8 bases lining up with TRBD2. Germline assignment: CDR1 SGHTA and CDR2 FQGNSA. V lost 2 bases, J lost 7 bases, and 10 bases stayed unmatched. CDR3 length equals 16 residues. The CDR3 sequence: CASSLTSGLAINEQFF. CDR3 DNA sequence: TGTGCCAGCAGCTTAACTTCCGGACTAGCCATAAATGAGCAGTTCTTC.

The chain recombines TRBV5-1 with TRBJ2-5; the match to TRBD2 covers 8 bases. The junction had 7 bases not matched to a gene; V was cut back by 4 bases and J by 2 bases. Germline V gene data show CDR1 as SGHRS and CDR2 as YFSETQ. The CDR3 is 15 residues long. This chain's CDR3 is CASSAAGGLQETQYF. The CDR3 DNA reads TGCGCCAGCAGCGCGGCGGGGGGCTTACAAGAGACCCAGTACTTC.

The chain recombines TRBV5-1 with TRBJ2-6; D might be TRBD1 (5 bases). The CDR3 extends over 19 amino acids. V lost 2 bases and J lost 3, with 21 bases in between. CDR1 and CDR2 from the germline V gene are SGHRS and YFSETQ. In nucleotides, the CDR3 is TGCGCCAGCAGCTTCAGGGTTGCCGGTCCTTCTAGTGGGGCCAACGTCCTGACTTTC. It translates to CASSFRVAGPSSGANVLTF. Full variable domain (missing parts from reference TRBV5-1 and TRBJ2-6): KAGVTQTPRYLIKTRGQQVTLSCSPISGHRSVSWYQQTPGQGLQFLFEYFSETQRNKGNFPGRFSGRQFSNSRSEMNVSTLELGDSALYLCASSFRVAGPSSGANVLTFGAGSRLTVL.

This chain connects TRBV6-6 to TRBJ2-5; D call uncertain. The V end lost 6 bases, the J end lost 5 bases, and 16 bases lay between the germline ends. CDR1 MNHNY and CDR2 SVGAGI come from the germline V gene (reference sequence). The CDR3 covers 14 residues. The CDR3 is CASSPTLSSETQYF. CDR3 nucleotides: TGTGCCAGCAGCCCGACACTGTCTTCGGAGACCCAGTACTTC.